This TCR beta chain was identified in a study of CD8+ T cells in alopecia areata. Extraction of RNA preceded its reverse transcription into cDNA, which served as the sequencing template. Measured with immunoSEQ multiplex PCR; TCRdb has only the in-frame clones, and not every one. Sampling found about 270,000 clones, none seen once. After pooling, cutaneous lymph node cells were sorted with CD4, CD8alpha, NKG2D, NKG2ACE and other markers. The CDR3 extends over 16 amino acids. The V gene's germline CDR1 is FNHDT and CDR2 SITEND (reference sequence). Losses at the gene ends were 5 bases for V and 0 bases for J; bases not matched to a gene: 5. The table lists this clone with a few counts. These gene names are mouse names. The observed sequence ends 4 residues before the CDR3 terminus, with the missing tail filled in from the germline J gene. The sample contains more than one DNA sequence encoding this CDR3.

Sequencing was performed on CD4+ T cells sorted from a lymph node. This clonotype originated in a C3H/HeJ mouse with alopecia areata. The mice in this strain carry MHC haplotype H2-k. The J gene is TRBJ2-1, the V gene TRBV19; 10 bases match TRBD2. The CDR3 spells CASSLRLGGNYAEQFF. Incomplete CDR3 DNA: TGTGCCAGCAGCCTCAGACTGGGGGGTAACTATGCT.